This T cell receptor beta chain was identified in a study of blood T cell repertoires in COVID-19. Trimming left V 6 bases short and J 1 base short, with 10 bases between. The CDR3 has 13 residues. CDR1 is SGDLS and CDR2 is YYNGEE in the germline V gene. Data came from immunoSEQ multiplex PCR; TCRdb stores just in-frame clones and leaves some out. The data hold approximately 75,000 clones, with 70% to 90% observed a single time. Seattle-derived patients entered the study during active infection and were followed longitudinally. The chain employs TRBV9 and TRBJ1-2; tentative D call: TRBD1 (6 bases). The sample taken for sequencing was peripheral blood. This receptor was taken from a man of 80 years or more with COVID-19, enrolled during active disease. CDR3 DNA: TGTGCCAGCACCACAGGGAGTAACTATGGCTACACCTTC. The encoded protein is CASTTGSNYGYTF.